This T cell receptor (beta chain) was recorded in a study of blood T cell repertoires in COVID-19. Study background: Samples of COVID-19 (acute and convalescent) were obtained from the United States, Italy and Spain. Sources were T cells, B-cell-depleted T cells, or PBMCs; the material itself was cDNA or gDNA.

Germline V lookup: CDR1 MGHRA, CDR2 YSYEKL. The CDR3 is 11 residues long. The ends were cut back, 1 base at V and 11 bases at J, with 8 bases in the middle. This clone has a single count. Authors' methods: Using reference gene primer amplification, nucleated cell counts were estimated. TCRdb keeps only in-frame clones here, not all; method: immunoSEQ multiplex PCR. The DNA gave D and trimming, while V, J and clone size come from that table. Of over 200,000 clones detected, 84% appear once; the ten largest clones hold around 2.4%. V gene TRBV4-1 combines with J gene TRBJ1-1; D uncertain. The receptor was derived from a middle-aged man who had recovered from COVID-19. The source material was peripheral blood. The CDR3 coding sequence is TGCGCCAGCAGCCAAGGGAGGGAGGCTTTCTTT. It translates to CASSQGREAFF.